This T cell receptor (beta chain) came from a study of blood T cells in healthy people across ages. This CDR3 contains 15 residues. With V trimmed by 5 bases and J by 4 bases, 7 bases remained unmatched. Per germline, CDR1 SEHNR and CDR2 FQNEAQ (reference sequence). Primers used in a second PCR of about 7 to 12 cycles were a sample-barcoded 5' primer and a J-beta primer mix. TCRdb re-called the 5' RACE reads with MiXCR, one entry per CDR3 protein. Among 800,000 to 950,000 distinct CDR3 sequences, 25% to 30% were seen once, and the ten largest hold roughly a tenth. These data were likewise used in another study, on T cells of mothers and their children.

The chain uses TRBV7-9 and TRBJ1-2; TRBD1 matches 10 bases. This TCR was recovered from a woman between 40 and 50 years old in good health. The sequenced sample consisted of blood. DNA of the CDR3: TGTGCCAGCAGCCTCCGACAGGGGGCGGGCTATGGCTACACCTTC. Translated: CASSLRQGAGYGYTF.